This entry lists 10 T cell receptor beta chains sequenced from one sample in a study of blood T cells in healthy people across ages. A second 7 to 11 cycle PCR used barcoded and J-beta primers. Via MiXCR, TCRdb re-called the 5' RACE reads, giving one row per CDR3 protein. Of 380,000 or so distinct CDR3 sequences in the sample, 45% to 60% are singletons; the top ten hold around 50%. The source material was blood. Every receptor here comes from a man between 60 and 75 years old in good health.

This clonotype has a handful of counts. The rearrangement links TRBV20-1 to TRBJ2-1; TRBD2 matches 7 bases. CDR1 and CDR2 (germline): DFQATT, SNEGSKA (reference sequence). Trimming removed 5 bases from V and 7 bases from J; junction bases left unmatched: 8. This CDR3 is 13 amino acids long. CDR3 nucleotides: TGCAGTGCTCAGGTGCGGGGGAGAAATGAGCAGTTCTTC. This codes for CSAQVRGRNEQFF.

The CDR3, as DNA: TGTGCCAGCTCAGCGGGAGGGCCTCTAGGTTCCTACAATGAGCAGTTCTTC. Residues: CASSAGGPLGSYNEQFF. The rearrangement links TRBV6-1 to TRBJ2-1; 10 bases fit TRBD2. The junction had 11 bases not matched to a gene; V was cut back by 8 bases and J by 1 base. Germline loops: CDR1 MNHNS, CDR2 SASEGT. The CDR3 is 17 amino acids.

The rearrangement uses TRBV6-4 and TRBJ1-5, with a weak D call TRBD1 (5 bases). Germline assignment: CDR1 MRHNA and CDR2 SNTAGT. Trimming left V 3 bases short and J 6 bases short, with 9 bases between. The CDR3 sequence is 13 residues long. CDR3 sequence reads: CASSETAGQPQHF. For the CDR3, the DNA is TGTGCCAGCAGTGAGACAGCGGGTCAGCCCCAGCATTTT.

The chain couples TRBV7-9 to TRBJ2-7; D is unclear. The J call is doubtful: the DNA matches TRBJ2-5 better. The CDR3 runs 11 residues. Germline-derived CDR1 and CDR2 are SEHNR and FQNEAQ (reference sequence). CDR3 nucleotide sequence: TGTGCCAGCAGCTTTGATGAGACCCAGTACTTC. Translated: CASSFDETQYF.

The chain couples TRBV20-1 to TRBJ2-3; D gene uncertain. Germline lookup yields CDR1 DFQATT and CDR2 SNEGSKA (reference sequence). The length of the CDR3 is 13 residues. The V end lost 4 bases, the J end lost 0 bases, and 8 bases lay between the germline ends. DNA for the CDR3: TGCAGTGCTAACCGCCATAGCACAGATACGCAGTATTTT. This gives the protein CSANRHSTDTQYF.

There are a few counts of this clonotype. J is TRBJ2-5 and V is TRBV3-1; 7 nucleotides line up with TRBD2. The germline V gene has CDR1 LGHDT and CDR2 YNNKEL (reference sequence). The CDR3 spans 12 residues. V lost 1 base to trimming and J lost 11 bases; unmatched junction nucleotides: 4. CDR3 sequence: CASSQVGRGQYF. In DNA form, the CDR3 reads TGTGCCAGCAGCCAAGTGGGGCGGGGGCAGTACTTC.

The gene calls are TRBV12-5 and TRBJ2-5, with D uncertain. The tail of the sequence fits TRBJ2-7 better, so the J call may be wrong. The CDR3 consists of 12 residues. The V gene's germline CDR1 is LGHNT and CDR2 FRNRAP. CDR3 sequence reads: CASGYFAYEQYF. CDR3 nucleotide sequence: TGTGCTAGTGGGTACTTCGCCTACGAGCAGTACTTC.

The V and J genes are TRBV4-3 and TRBJ2-7, with 10 bases identical to TRBD2. Per the germline V gene, CDR1 is LGHNA and CDR2 is YSLEER. V shed 4 bases, J shed 2 bases, and the junction held 5 bases outside the gene matches. The CDR3 covers 15 residues. The CDR3 coding sequence is TGCGCCAGCAGCCCCCTAGCGGGAGCTACCTACGAGCAGTACTTC. This codes for CASSPLAGATYEQYF.

The V and J genes are TRBV7-9 and TRBJ2-4, with 9 bases fitting TRBD1. Judging by the DNA end, TRBJ2-7 fits better; the J call may be wrong. The CDR3 extends over 16 amino acids. Germline CDR1 SEHNR, CDR2 FQNEAQ (reference sequence). The CDR3 bases are TGTGCCAGCAGCCCGGGACAGGGAGCTCCATCCTACGAGCAGTACTTC. Translating gives CASSPGQGAPSYEQYF.

This clonotype was counted a few times. The chain uses TRBV20-1 and TRBJ2-1; 10 bases agree with TRBD1. Germline trimming cut 3 bases from V and 6 bases from J; bases unmatched to any gene: 8. Germline V gene data show CDR1 as DFQATT and CDR2 as SNEGSKA (reference sequence). CDR3 length: 15 amino acids. For the CDR3, the DNA is TGCAGTGCTAGTCCCGAGGACAGGGGGGGCAATGAGCAGTTCTTC. Its translation: CSASPEDRGGNEQFF.